These 6 T cell receptor beta chains share one sample of origin, sequenced in a study of control samples from healthy donors and cancer patients. Generated by immunoSEQ multiplex PCR, the TCRdb table keeps only in-frame clones and is missing some. The table records approximately 120,000 clones, approximately 89% of them present only once. Sequencing was done on a sample of blood. Source of these receptors: a man aged 60 to 75 in good health.

In this sample, this clone turned up once. The gene calls are TRBV12-3 or TRBV12-4 and TRBJ1-3; D gene ambiguous. Trimming removed 7 bases from V and 7 bases from J, with 8 bases in between. This CDR3 has 11 amino acids. In DNA, the CDR3 is TGTGCCAGCATGATAGGGAACACCATATATTTT. Translation: CASMIGNTIYF.

The V call is TRBV7-9, the J call TRBJ2-1; 7 nucleotides line up with TRBD2. Germline assignment: CDR1 SEHNR and CDR2 FQNEAQ (reference sequence). The CDR3 loop spans 14 amino acids. V lost 5 bases and J lost 10; bases outside the gene matches: 11. The DNA of the CDR3 is TGTGCCAGCAGCCCCACGGCGGGGGTCGGAGAGCAGTTCTTC. Protein product: CASSPTAGVGEQFF.

The chain joins TRBV5-1 to TRBJ2-7; D is ambiguous. Germline V CDR1 and CDR2: SGHRS, YFSETQ. V shed 0 bases and J shed 0 bases, with 13 bases lying between them. The CDR3 sequence is 16 residues long. The CDR3 nucleotides are TGCGCCAGCAGCTTGGGAGCAGCCCAAAGCTCCTACGAGCAGTACTTC. Translated, it gives CASSLGAAQSSYEQYF. The whole variable domain, filled in from reference TRBV5-1 and TRBJ2-7, reads KAGVTQTPRYLIKTRGQQVTLSCSPISGHRSVSWYQQTPGQGLQFLFEYFSETQRNKGNFPGRFSGRQFSNSRSEMNVSTLELGDSALYLCASSLGAAQSSYEQYFGPGTRLTVT.

This chain links TRBV5-5 with TRBJ1-4, with D possibly being TRBD1 (5 bases). The CDR3 consists of 14 residues. The germline CDR1 and CDR2 sequences are SGHKS and YYEKEE (reference sequence). The ends were cut back, 4 bases at V and 8 bases at J, with 15 bases in the middle. In DNA form, the CDR3 reads TGTGCCAGCAGCCTGGCAGGGCGCCCAGAAAAACTGTTTTTT. This codes for CASSLAGRPEKLFF.

The V call is TRBV11-2, the J call TRBJ2-3; no definite D call. Trimming shortened V by 5 bases and J by 0 bases, and 15 bases separated the two germline ends. Germline V gives CDR1 SGHAT, CDR2 FQNNGV. This CDR3 spans 16 amino acids. The CDR3 protein is CASSHKGSLSTDTQYF. CDR3 nucleotides: TGTGCCAGCAGCCATAAGGGATCCCTTAGCACAGATACGCAGTATTTT. The full variable domain, with the rest looked up from reference TRBV11-2 and TRBJ2-3, is EAGVAQSPRYKIIEKRQSVAFWCNPISGHATLYWYQQILGQGPKLLIQFQNNGVVDDSQLPKDRFSAERLKGVDSTLKIQPAKLEDSAVYLCASSHKGSLSTDTQYFGPGTRLTVL.

V and J are TRBV19 and TRBJ2-2; 7 bases line up with TRBD1. J lost 3 bases, V lost 6 bases, and 7 bases had no gene match. Germline values: CDR1 LNHDA, CDR2 SQIVND (reference sequence). CDR3 length equals 15 residues. The CDR3 DNA reads TGTGCCAGTAGGACAGGGCTTGGGGACACCGGGGAGCTGTTTTTT. Protein sequence: CASRTGLGDTGELFF.